The 14 T cell receptor beta chains listed next were all sequenced from one sample in a study of CD8 T cells in Susac syndrome (dated by TCRdb to about 2019). The library was obtained by the immunoSEQ multiplex PCR assay. RNA was extracted using the RNeasy kit, and roughly 0.45 to 1 microgram was reverse transcribed with random hexamers. TCRdb reworked the public reads: Q25 trimming with fastp, MiXCR clone assembly, productive beta chains retained. A single entry per CDR3 protein holds the most common genes and DNA from its merged rows. This sample holds under 150,000 distinct CDR3 sequences; about 95% were observed only once. Less than 0.15% of the sample rests with the top ten. The sample consisted of CD4+ T cells from PBMCs. The receptors here all came from a human donor with multiple sclerosis.

The chain has TRBV24-1 and TRBJ2-7; D is unresolved. Germline-derived CDR1 and CDR2 are KGHDR and SFDVKD. The CDR3 extends over 15 amino acids. Between the trimmed V and J ends, which lost 6 bases and 3 bases, there was a span of 17 bases. This CDR3 is CATSPISPPGYEQYF. CDR3 coding DNA: TGTGCCACCAGTCCTATTTCCCCCCCGGGCTACGAGCAGTACTTC.

This clonotype appeared a single time. V is TRBV5-1 and J is TRBJ2-1; D not certain. Trimming removed 4 bases from V and 6 bases from J, with 8 bases in between. CDR1 is SGHRS, CDR2 YFSETQ, per germline. This CDR3 is 12 amino acids long. In nucleotides, the CDR3 is TGCGCCAGCAGCGAACAAGGCAATGAGCAGTTCTTC. Protein sequence: CASSEQGNEQFF.

This chain connects TRBV4-3 to TRBJ1-4; D perhaps matches TRBD1 (6 bases). This CDR3 contains 15 residues. Trimming took off 4 bases at V and 7 bases at J, with 16 bases between the two ends. CDR1 and CDR2 from the germline V gene are LGHNA and YSLEER. In nucleotides, the CDR3 is TGCGCCAGCAGCCGATCCCAGGGGTGGGGTGAAAAACTGTTTTTT. This encodes CASSRSQGWGEKLFF.

The chain carries TRBV27 and TRBJ2-7; perhaps TRBD2 as D (5 bases). CDR3 size: 14 residues. Trimming cost V 5 bases and J 2 bases, with 13 bases left between them. Germline assignment: CDR1 MNHEY and CDR2 SMNVEV (reference sequence). CDR3 protein: CASSRGRGTYEQYF. CDR3 DNA: TGTGCCAGCAGTCGGGGTAGAGGAACCTACGAGCAGTACTTC.

This clonotype has a single count. The V gene is TRBV6-5, the J gene TRBJ2-1; 10 bases align to TRBD2. The CDR3 is 14 residues long. V was pared by 7 bases and J by 8 bases, with 8 bases of the junction left unmatched. Germline V gene sequence: CDR1 MNHEY, CDR2 SVGAGI. The CDR3 DNA follows: TGTGCCAGCACAGCGGCTAGCGGGAGCGATGAGCAGTTCTTC. It codes for CASTAASGSDEQFF.

The chain recombines TRBV2 with TRBJ2-2; tentatively, D is TRBD2 (6 bases). The germline V and J ends were trimmed by 5 bases and 3 bases, with 16 bases remaining between them. CDR1 and CDR2 from the germline V gene are SNHLY and FYNNEI. The CDR3 totals 16 residues. The CDR3 nucleotides are TGTGCCAGCAGTCCAGACAGCGGAGGGGACACCGGGGAGCTGTTTTTT. This encodes CASSPDSGGDTGELFF.

This clonotype was observed a few times. The rearrangement links TRBV7-3 to TRBJ1-1, with unresolved D. CDR3 length: 13 residues. V lost 6 bases and J 0 bases, leaving 8 bases between the germline ends. CDR1 is SGHTA, CDR2 FQGTGA, per germline. The CDR3 sequence: CASSPTVNTEAFF. The CDR3 bases are TGTGCCAGCAGTCCCACAGTGAACACTGAAGCTTTCTTT.

CDR3 DNA: TGTGCCAGCAGTCCGTGGAGTGACACTAGCACAGATACGCAGTATTTT. It translates to CASSPWSDTSTDTQYF. The chain carries TRBV12-3 or TRBV12-4 and TRBJ2-3; no clear D gene. V was clipped by 5 bases and J by 0 bases, with 15 bases between them. The CDR3 has 16 residues.

The genes are TRBV7-9 and TRBJ2-1; the match to TRBD1 covers 7 bases. The germline CDR1 and CDR2 sequences are SEHNR and FQNEAQ (reference sequence). The CDR3 is 15 residues long. V was pared by 8 bases and J by 3 bases, with 10 bases of the junction left unmatched. The CDR3 DNA sequence: TGTGCCAGCGGAGAAGGGGACAGCTACTACAATGAGCAGTTCTTC. Its protein product is CASGEGDSYYNEQFF.

This rearrangement joins TRBV6-5 to TRBJ1-1; D not certain. CDR1 is MNHEY, CDR2 SVGAGI, per germline. Trimming pared 6 bases from V and 0 bases from J, leaving 8 bases between. The CDR3 sequence is 13 residues long. The chain's CDR3 is CASSHEMNTEAFF. The CDR3 DNA reads TGTGCCAGCAGCCACGAGATGAACACTGAAGCTTTCTTT.

The rearrangement links TRBV25-1 to TRBJ1-1, with D perhaps TRBD1 (5 bases). The CDR3 totals 12 residues. Trimming stripped 2 bases from V and 10 bases from J, with 11 bases between. Germline CDR1 reads MGHDK; CDR2 reads SYGVNS. The CDR3 DNA reads TGTGCCAGCAGTGAACCCGGGACGGTAGCTTTCTTT. Translating it yields CASSEPGTVAFF.

The chain joins TRBV4-3 to TRBJ2-7; 7 bases fit TRBD2. The V and J ends lost 3 bases and 2 bases, in that order; junction bases with no gene match: 4. Germline V gene sequence: CDR1 LGHNA, CDR2 YSLEER. The CDR3 has 14 amino acids. CDR3 sequence: CASSQGLPTYEQYF. CDR3 DNA: TGCGCCAGCAGCCAGGGACTACCAACCTACGAGCAGTACTTC.

This clonotype was seen just once. The rearrangement joins TRBV7-9 to TRBJ1-2; D possibly corresponds to TRBD1 (5 bases). V lost 8 bases to trimming and J lost 4 bases, with 14 bases between them. The CDR3 length is 13 residues. Germline CDR1 is SEHNR and CDR2 is FQNEAQ (reference sequence). CDR3 in DNA: TGTGCCAGCCGGGGGATCGCCTTCTATGGCTACACCTTC. This sequence encodes CASRGIAFYGYTF.

The chain combines TRBV6-5 with TRBJ2-4; 10 bases are a match to TRBD2. Germline loops: CDR1 MNHEY, CDR2 SVGAGI. The trim removed 0 bases at V and 4 bases at J, leaving 9 bases unmatched. The CDR3 runs to 18 residues. The CDR3, as DNA: TGTGCCAGCAGTTACTCGATGGGTTCTAGCGGGGGTAAAAACATTCAGTACTTC. It encodes CASSYSMGSSGGKNIQYF.